The 6 T cell receptor beta chains presented below share a single source sample, sequenced in a study of blood T cell repertoires in COVID-19 (dated by TCRdb to 2018 to 2021). Library construction relied on the immunoSEQ multiplex PCR assay. TCRdb provides this immuneACCESS table in a form limited to in-frame rearrangements. Some clones are lacking; in checked studies, under half of them reflect an unresolved V gene, and why the rest are absent is not known. For this sample the table gives 100,000 to 130,000 clones, of which 84% were detected only once. Together, the top ten hold about 4% of the sample. The sequencing input was peripheral blood. Receptor source: a human donor in a cohort sampled during active COVID-19.

The V and J genes are TRBV14 and TRBJ2-1, with 7 bases aligning to TRBD2. Germline lookup yields CDR1 SGHDN and CDR2 FVKESK. The CDR3 covers 11 residues. With 4 bases clipped from V and 13 bases from J, the junction kept 4 bases outside the gene matches. CDR3 amino acids: CASSPGTTQFF. In DNA, the CDR3 is TGTGCCAGCAGCCCAGGGACTACCCAGTTCTTC. The complete variable domain, with remaining parts taken from reference TRBV14 and TRBJ2-1, reads EAGVTQFPSHSVIEKGQTVTLRCDPISGHDNLYWYRRVMGKEIKFLLHFVKESKQDESGMPNNRFLAERTGGTYSTLKVQPAELEDSGVYFCASSPGTTQFFGPGTRLTVL.

The rearrangement joins TRBV19 to TRBJ1-1, with TRBD1 as a possible D gene (5 bases). The CDR3 loop spans 15 amino acids. Trimming left V 1 base short and J 9 bases short, with 18 bases between. Germline-derived CDR1 and CDR2 are LNHDA and SQIVND (reference sequence). The CDR3 bases are TGTGCCAGTAGTATAGTTGAGGGGAGGAACATTAAAGCTTTCTTT. Its protein is CASSIVEGRNIKAFF.

The V gene is TRBV29-1, the J gene TRBJ2-1, with 7 bases lining up with TRBD2. Germline CDR1 and CDR2: SQVTM and ANQGSEA. The CDR3 runs 15 residues. V was clipped by 7 bases and J by 0 bases; unmatched bases: 9. CDR3 in DNA: TGCAGCGCCGGTTACGGGAGGACCTCCTACAATGAGCAGTTCTTC. The encoded protein is CSAGYGRTSYNEQFF.

The J gene is TRBJ1-5, the V gene TRBV3-1 (or the pseudogene TRBV3-2), with D tentatively TRBD1 (6 bases). Germline CDR1 LGHDT, CDR2 YNNKEL (reference sequence). The CDR3 consists of 18 residues. Trimming took off 0 bases at V and 5 bases at J, with 20 bases between the two ends. The DNA of the CDR3 is TGTGCCAGCAGCCAAGAGTGGCGCTGTGATGGGGGCGATCAGCCCCAGCATTTT. It is translated as CASSQEWRCDGGDQPQHF.

The chain is built from TRBV27 and TRBJ2-3, with a weak D call TRBD2 (5 bases). The germline CDR1 and CDR2 sequences are MNHEY and SMNVEV (reference sequence). This CDR3 has 13 residues. V was clipped by 5 bases and J by 5 bases, with 11 bases between them. CDR3 coding DNA: TGTGCCAGCAGTAGCCCTACTAGAGATACGCAGTATTTT. Protein sequence: CASSSPTRDTQYF.

The chain carries TRBV7-2 and TRBJ2-2; 7 positions match TRBD1. Germline V lookup: CDR1 SGHTA, CDR2 FQGNSA. After removal of 6 bases from V and 3 bases from J, the junction contained 4 bases not matched to a gene. The CDR3 loop spans 14 amino acids. CDR3 sequence: CASSRDSDTGELFF. CDR3 nucleotides: TGTGCCAGCAGTCGGGACAGCGACACCGGGGAGCTGTTTTTT.